A selection of T cell receptor beta chains follows, all from one sample in a study of early T cells in non-severe SARS-CoV-2 infection. TCRdb fed the 5' RACE reads into MiXCR, producing one record per CDR3 protein. The sample lists about 71,000 distinct CDR3 sequences; roughly 13% were seen once. The sequenced material came from whole blood. The receptors shown here come from an adult who was a healthcare worker with PCR-confirmed SARS-CoV-2 infection or an uninfected control (not recorded which). Both conserved end residues are part of each CDR3. Fields, in order: CDR3 protein, CDR3 DNA, D gene, clone size, J gene, V gene. The D gene is left open where the match is weak. Expanded clones are given a class, and other clones once, few, many or no size at all.

CSVGTPKGTSAGDTQYF	TGCAGCGTTGGGACCCCTAAAGGGACCTCGGCGGGAGATACGCAGTATTTT	.	.	TRBJ2-3	TRBV29-1
CSVRRQGATDTQYF	TGCAGCGTTCGGCGACAGGGGGCAACAGATACGCAGTATTTT	TRBD1	few	TRBJ2-3	TRBV29-1
CAISESANTGELFF	TGTGCCATCAGTGAGTCCGCGAACACCGGGGAGCTGTTTTTT	.	many	TRBJ2-2	TRBV10-3
CASSFGPSTDTQYF	TGTGCCAGCAGCTTCGGCCCTAGCACAGATACGCAGTATTTT	.	.	TRBJ2-3	TRBV7-3
CASSYSSGSGRRNTEAFF	TGTGCCAGCAGTTACTCGTCGGGGTCGGGACGGAGGAACACTGAAGCTTTCTTT	.	.	TRBJ1-1	TRBV6-5
CSARDPAGGYYNEQFF	TGCAGTGCTAGAGATCCGGCGGGGGGCTACTACAATGAGCAGTTCTTC	TRBD2	.	TRBJ2-1	TRBV20-1
CASSLYLVDTQYF	TGTGCCAGCAGCTTATACCTAGTGGATACGCAGTATTTT	.	few	TRBJ2-3	TRBV7-9
CASSQVARGGDKLFF	TGTGCCAGCAGCCAAGTTGCCAGGGGTGGAGATAAACTGTTTTTT	.	.	TRBJ1-4	TRBV14
CASSSDRGPWGAFF	TGTGCCAGCAGCAGTGACAGGGGGCCCTGGGGGGCTTTCTTT	TRBD1	many	TRBJ1-1	TRBV11-2
CSASPLKTGTYGYTF	TGCAGTGCTAGTCCCCTTAAGACAGGGACCTATGGCTACACCTTC	TRBD1	many	TRBJ1-2	TRBV20-1
CSARGRGQLNEQFF	TGCAGTGCTAGAGGGAGGGGTCAACTTAATGAGCAGTTCTTC	.	.	TRBJ2-1	TRBV20-1